The entry that follows covers one T cell receptor beta chain sequence. This sample stems from a study of blood T cell repertoires in COVID-19. Some clones are missing from TCRdb's copy, which holds only in-frame ones; the method was immunoSEQ multiplex PCR. The sample contains a few hundred thousand clones, approximately 89% of which appear only once. The CDR3 is 13 amino acids. Germline loops: CDR1 KGHSH, CDR2 LQKENI. The V end was cut by 3 bases, the J end by 3 bases, with 9 bases between. The receptor was isolated from a woman in her forties who had recovered from COVID-19. The V gene is TRBV18, the J gene TRBJ2-7; D unresolved. Sequenced material: peripheral blood. The CDR3: CASSPRNNYEQYV. Written as DNA, the CDR3 is TGTGCCAGCTCACCGCGGAACAACTACGAGCAGTACGTC.